This entry concerns a single TCR beta chain. When the RNA was reverse transcribed, random hexamers were used with an input of about 0.45 to 1 ug. The authors amplified TCR beta CDR3 across 54 Vbeta and 13 Jbeta using immunoSEQ multiplex PCR. TCRdb ran MiXCR on the immunoSEQ multiplex PCR reads and lists one entry per CDR3 protein. The table includes more than 85,000 distinct CDR3 sequences, around 95% detected once. These data come from a study of CD8 T cells in Susac syndrome. There are 15 residues in the CDR3. Germline loops: CDR1 SGHRS, CDR2 YFSETQ. Germline trimming cut 2 bases from V and 1 base from J; bases unmatched to any gene: 4. The authors carried out high-throughput sequencing of TCR beta. They applied it to CD8+ and CD4+ T cells obtained from blood. Healthy donors constituted the controls, which were matched for age and sex.

Material for sequencing was CD4+ T cells from PBMCs. The rearrangement uses TRBV5-1 and TRBJ1-1, with 8 nucleotides matching TRBD1. The sequence was collected from a human donor in good health. The CDR3 protein is CASSFSGGPNTEAFF. As DNA, the CDR3 is TGCGCCAGCAGCTTCTCAGGGGGCCCGAACACTGAAGCTTTCTTT.